The 17 T cell receptor beta chains presented below share a single source sample, sequenced in a study of blood T cells in healthy people across ages. The second PCR ran about 6 to 12 cycles with a sample-barcoded 5' primer and J-beta primers. A single record per CDR3 protein comes from TCRdb applying MiXCR to the 5' RACE reads. Altogether approximately 800,000 distinct CDR3 sequences are present, about 55% being singletons, with the ten largest covering approximately 40%. Material for sequencing was blood. The receptors originated from a man older than 75 in good health.

The chain joins TRBV20-1 to TRBJ2-7; D is unresolved. The CDR3 extends over 12 amino acids. The V gene lost 0 bases and the J gene lost 1 base, with 4 bases spanning the gap. CDR1 DFQATT and CDR2 SNEGSKA come from the germline V gene (reference sequence). CDR3 sequence reads: CSARDRSYEQYF. The CDR3, as DNA: TGCAGTGCTAGAGACAGATCCTACGAGCAGTACTTC.

This clonotype was counted once. The chain has TRBV20-1 and TRBJ2-1, with 13 bases that match TRBD2. V trimming: 3 bases; J trimming: 5 bases; junction bases outside the gene matches: 7. Germline V gives CDR1 DFQATT, CDR2 SNEGSKA (reference sequence). The CDR3 has 16 residues. The CDR3: CSARTGLAGINNEQFF. The CDR3 DNA follows: TGCAGTGCTAGGACGGGACTAGCGGGAATAAACAATGAGCAGTTCTTC.

This rearrangement joins TRBV15 to TRBJ2-1; 7 bases align to TRBD1. Germline loops: CDR1 LNHNV, CDR2 YYDKDF (reference sequence). The length of the CDR3 is 17 residues. With 0 bases clipped from V and 3 bases from J, the junction kept 8 bases outside the gene matches. The DNA of the CDR3 is TGTGCCACCAGCAGAGATTCCGGGACAGCGAACTACAATGAGCAGTTCTTC. Translated, it gives CATSRDSGTANYNEQFF.

This clonotype was seen many times. This sequence joins TRBV12-3 or TRBV12-4 and TRBJ2-5; no definite D call. V lost 4 bases and J 3 bases, leaving 15 bases between the germline ends. This CDR3 comprises 15 residues. The CDR3 reads CASSSPLGREETQYF. In nucleotides, the CDR3 is TGTGCCAGCAGTTCCCCCCTTGGTAGGGAAGAGACCCAGTACTTC.

The V call is TRBV9, the J call TRBJ2-3; 13 nucleotides line up with TRBD2. Trimming at V came to 0 bases and at J to 1 base, leaving 5 bases not matched to a gene. The CDR3 spans 18 residues. Germline CDR1 reads SGDLS; CDR2 reads YYNGEE. The CDR3 coding sequence is TGTGCCAGCAGCGTAGCCGGAACTAGCGGGAGGGGCACAGATACGCAGTATTTT. This encodes CASSVAGTSGRGTDTQYF.

In its sample, this clonotype was seen a few times. J is TRBJ2-1 and V is TRBV20-1, with TRBD2 as a possible D gene (6 bases). The V gene's germline CDR1 is DFQATT and CDR2 SNEGSKA (reference sequence). There are 16 residues in the CDR3. V was clipped by 0 bases and J by 2 bases, with 14 bases between them. The CDR3 bases are TGCAGTGCTAGAGAGAGGCTACCGGGGGCCTACAATGAGCAGTTCTTC. This codes for CSARERLPGAYNEQFF.

This clonotype appeared a single time. This sequence joins TRBV2 and TRBJ1-6; D is perhaps TRBD1 (6 bases). Trimming took 11 bases from V and 7 from J, leaving 18 bases between them. The germline CDR1 and CDR2 sequences are SNHLY and FYNNEI. This CDR3 region has 14 residues. For the CDR3, the DNA is TGTGCCGGCAAGGGGGGCTCGGGGAATTCACCCCTCCACTTT. Protein sequence: CAGKGGSGNSPLHF.

The chain has TRBV18 and TRBJ2-1; 7 bases line up with TRBD1. V trimming: 6 bases; J trimming: 5 bases; junction bases outside the gene matches: 10. The CDR3 runs to 15 residues. CDR1 and CDR2 from the germline V gene are KGHSH and LQKENI. The CDR3 protein is CASSREGTGDNEQFF. Here the CDR3 DNA reads TGTGCCAGCTCGCGAGAAGGAACAGGGGACAATGAGCAGTTCTTC.

The chain is built from TRBV7-8 and TRBJ2-7; D call uncertain. Trimming removed 3 bases from V and 3 bases from J, with 12 bases in between. This CDR3 is 14 amino acids long. CDR1 and CDR2 (germline): SGHVS, FQNEAQ. CDR3 bases: TGTGCCAGCAGCTTGTCCGAGGTACGCTACGAGCAGTACTTC. Its protein product is CASSLSEVRYEQYF.

This clonotype occurred once. The J gene is TRBJ2-5, the V gene TRBV25-1; possibly TRBD2 for D (5 bases). The CDR3 runs 13 residues. The V end lost 7 bases, the J end lost 4 bases, and 13 bases lay between the germline ends. CDR1 is MGHDK and CDR2 is SYGVNS in the germline V gene. CDR3 sequence: CASTAGSLETQYF. The DNA of the CDR3 is TGTGCCAGCACCGCGGGCTCTTTAGAGACCCAGTACTTC.

This clonotype was counted only a few times. The chain links TRBV4-1 to TRBJ2-7; 11 nucleotides align to TRBD2. The CDR3 is made up of 15 amino acids. The trim removed 1 base at V and 5 bases at J, leaving 4 bases unmatched. From germline, CDR1 is MGHRA and CDR2 YSYEKL. CDR3 residues: CASSQALAGVDEQYF. The CDR3 DNA reads TGCGCCAGCAGCCAAGCACTAGCGGGAGTGGACGAGCAGTACTTC.

V usage is TRBV2 and J usage is TRBJ2-1, with 7 bases fitting TRBD2. J gave up 9 bases and V 6 bases, and 20 bases lay outside the gene matches. The CDR3 extends over 17 amino acids. Germline CDR1 SNHLY, CDR2 FYNNEI. The CDR3 here is CASSPIPPSAGVGEQFF. In nucleotides, the CDR3 is TGTGCCAGCAGCCCGATCCCCCCCTCGGCGGGAGTGGGTGAGCAGTTCTTC. Based on the CDR3 plus reference TRBV2 and TRBJ2-1, the full variable domain is EPEVTQTPSHQVTQMGQEVILRCVPISNHLYFYWYRQILGQKVEFLVSFYNNEISEKSEIFDDQFSVERPDGSNFTLKIRSTKLEDSAMYFCASSPIPPSAGVGEQFFGPGTRLTVL.

This clonotype occurred once. The genes are TRBV28 and TRBJ2-1, with TRBD1 matching over 7 bases. Germline V gives CDR1 MDHEN, CDR2 SYDVKM. V lost 3 bases, J lost 7 bases, and 3 bases stayed unmatched. The CDR3 consists of 13 residues. This chain's CDR3 is CASSLGQMNEQFF. The CDR3 nucleotides read TGTGCCAGCAGTTTGGGACAGATGAATGAGCAGTTCTTC.

The V and J genes are TRBV7-9 and TRBJ2-1; weak D call: TRBD2 (6 bases). The germline gives CDR1 SEHNR, CDR2 FQNEAQ (reference sequence). The V end was cut by 5 bases, the J end by 5 bases, with 16 bases between. The CDR3 loop spans 15 amino acids. The CDR3 bases are TGTGCCAGCAGCACCCGGGACTTGTACGACAATGAGCAGTTCTTC. Translated, it gives CASSTRDLYDNEQFF.

V and J are TRBV5-1 and TRBJ2-5, with D perhaps TRBD1 (7 bases). Germline V gene lookup returns CDR1 SGHRS and CDR2 YFSETQ. V lost 1 base and J lost 4, with 14 bases in between. This CDR3 is built from 15 residues. CDR3 in DNA: TGCGCCAGCAGCTTGCCGGCGGGACAGCGAGAGACCCAGTACTTC. This sequence encodes CASSLPAGQRETQYF.

The CDR3 DNA reads as TGTGCCAGCAGTTCTGGACAGGAGCGATATGAAGCTTTCTTT. This codes for CASSSGQERYEAFF. The chain is built from TRBV28 and TRBJ1-1; 7 bases map to TRBD1. With 4 bases clipped from V and 7 bases from J, the junction kept 9 bases outside the gene matches. The CDR3 consists of 14 residues. CDR1 and CDR2 from the germline V gene are MDHEN and SYDVKM.

This clonotype was counted between two and nine times. CDR3: CASSLVSSGHLADTQYF. For the CDR3, the DNA is TGTGCCAGCAGCTTAGTTAGTTCGGGACACTTAGCTGATACGCAGTATTTT. V is TRBV7-2 and J is TRBJ2-3, with D possibly being TRBD1 (6 bases). V was trimmed by 1 base and J by 6 bases, leaving 20 bases between them. The CDR3 runs to 17 residues. In germline, CDR1 is SGHTA, CDR2 FQGNSA.